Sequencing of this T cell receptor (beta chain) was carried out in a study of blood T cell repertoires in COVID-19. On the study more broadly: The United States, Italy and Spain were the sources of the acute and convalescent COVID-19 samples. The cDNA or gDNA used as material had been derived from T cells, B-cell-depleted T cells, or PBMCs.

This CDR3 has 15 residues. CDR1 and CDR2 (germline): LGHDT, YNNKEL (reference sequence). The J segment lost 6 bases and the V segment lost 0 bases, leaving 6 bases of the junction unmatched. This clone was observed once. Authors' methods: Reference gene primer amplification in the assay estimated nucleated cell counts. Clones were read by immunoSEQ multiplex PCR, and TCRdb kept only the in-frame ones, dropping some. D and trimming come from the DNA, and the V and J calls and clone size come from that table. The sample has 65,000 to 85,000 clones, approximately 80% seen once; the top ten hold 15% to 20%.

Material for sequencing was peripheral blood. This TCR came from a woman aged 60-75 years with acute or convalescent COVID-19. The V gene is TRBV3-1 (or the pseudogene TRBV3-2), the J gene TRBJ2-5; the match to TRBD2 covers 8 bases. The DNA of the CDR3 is TGTGCCAGCAGCCAAGATTCGGGGGGGACAAAGACCCAGTACTTC. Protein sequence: CASSQDSGGTKTQYF.